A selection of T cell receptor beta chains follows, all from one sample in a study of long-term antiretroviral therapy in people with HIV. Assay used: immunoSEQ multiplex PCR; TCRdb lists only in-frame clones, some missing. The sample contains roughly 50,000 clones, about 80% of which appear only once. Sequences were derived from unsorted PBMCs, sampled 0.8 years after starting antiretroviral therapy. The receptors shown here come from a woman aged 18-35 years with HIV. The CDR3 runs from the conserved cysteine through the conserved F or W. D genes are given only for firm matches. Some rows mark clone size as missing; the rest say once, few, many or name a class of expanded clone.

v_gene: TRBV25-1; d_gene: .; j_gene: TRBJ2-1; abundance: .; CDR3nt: TGTGCCAGCAGTTCCTTCGATGAGCAGTTCTTC; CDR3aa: CASSSFDEQFF
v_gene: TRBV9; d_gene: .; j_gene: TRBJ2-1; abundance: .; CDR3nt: TGTGCCAGCAGCCCGACGACAGAAAACAATGAGCAGTTCTTC; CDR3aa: CASSPTTENNEQFF
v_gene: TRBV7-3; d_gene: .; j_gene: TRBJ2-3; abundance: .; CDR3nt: TGTGCCAGCAGCTCAAGCCTGGGGACAGATACGCAGTATTTT; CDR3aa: CASSSSLGTDTQYF
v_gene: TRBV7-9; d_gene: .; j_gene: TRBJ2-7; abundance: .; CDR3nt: TGTGCCAGCAGCTTGGGGCTAGCGAGGATCGAGCAGTACTTC; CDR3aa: CASSLGLARIEQYF
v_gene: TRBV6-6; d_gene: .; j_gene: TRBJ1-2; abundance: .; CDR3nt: TGTGCCAGCAGTTACTCGAACGGGGGTCAAGGCTACACCTTC; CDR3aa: CASSYSNGGQGYTF
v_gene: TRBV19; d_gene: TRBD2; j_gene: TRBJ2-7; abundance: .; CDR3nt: TGTGCCAGTAGTAATATAGCGGGGCGCTCCTACGAGCAGTACTTC; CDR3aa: CASSNIAGRSYEQYF
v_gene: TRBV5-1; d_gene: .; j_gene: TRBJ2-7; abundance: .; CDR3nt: TGCGCCAGCAGCTTGGCCGGGGGAGAGCAGTACTTC; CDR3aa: CASSLAGGEQYF
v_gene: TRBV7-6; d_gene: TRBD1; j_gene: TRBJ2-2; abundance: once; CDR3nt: TGTGCCAGCAGCTTAGGGGACAGGCCCACCGGGGAGCTGTTTTTT; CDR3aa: CASSLGDRPTGELFF
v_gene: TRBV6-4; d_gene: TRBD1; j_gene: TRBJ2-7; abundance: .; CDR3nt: TGTGCCAGCATCAGGGGGCGGGACCAATACGAGCAGTACTTC; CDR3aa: CASIRGRDQYEQYF
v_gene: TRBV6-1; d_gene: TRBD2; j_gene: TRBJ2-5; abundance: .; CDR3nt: TGTGCCAGCAGTGAAGTTGGAGGGCTTGGGGGGGTCGTAAAGACCCAGTACTTC; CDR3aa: CASSEVGGLGGVVKTQYF
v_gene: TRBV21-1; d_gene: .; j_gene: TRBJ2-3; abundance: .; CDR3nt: TGTGCCAGCAGCCCGTTGGGAGGTACGCAGTATTTT; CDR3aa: CASSPLGGTQYF
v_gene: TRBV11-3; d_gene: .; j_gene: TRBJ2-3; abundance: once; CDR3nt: TGTGCCAGCAGCTTAGATGGTTATACGCAGTATTTT; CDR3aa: CASSLDGYTQYF
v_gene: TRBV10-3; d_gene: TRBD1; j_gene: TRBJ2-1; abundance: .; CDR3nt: TGTGCCATCACAGAGGACAGGGGGCGATTAAATGAGCAGTTCTTC; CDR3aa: CAITEDRGRLNEQFF
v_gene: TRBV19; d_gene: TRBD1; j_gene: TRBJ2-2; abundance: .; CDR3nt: TGTGCCAGTAGTATAGGCACAGGGGGCGACCTAGCGAACACCGGGGAGCTGTTTTTT; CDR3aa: CASSIGTGGDLANTGELFF
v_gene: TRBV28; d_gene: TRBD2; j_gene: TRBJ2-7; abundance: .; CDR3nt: TGTGCCAGCAGTTTGTCTCGGGCGGGAGTCCCCGAGCAGTACTTC; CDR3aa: CASSLSRAGVPEQYF
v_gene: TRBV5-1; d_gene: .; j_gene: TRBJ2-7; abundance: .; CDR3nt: TGCGCCAGCAGCCCGGACGGCGCCTACGAGCAGTACTTC; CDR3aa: CASSPDGAYEQYF
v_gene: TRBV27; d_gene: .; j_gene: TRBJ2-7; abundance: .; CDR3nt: TGTGCCAGCAGTCCTCAAATGACAGGCTCCTACGAGCAGTACTTC; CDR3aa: CASSPQMTGSYEQYF
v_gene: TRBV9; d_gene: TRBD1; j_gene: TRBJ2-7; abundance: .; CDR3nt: TGTGCCAGCAGCGTAGGCGGGACAGGGAACTACGAGCAGTACTTC; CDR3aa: CASSVGGTGNYEQYF
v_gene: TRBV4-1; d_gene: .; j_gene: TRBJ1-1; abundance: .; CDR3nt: TGCGCCAGCAGCCAGGACATCTCGATGAACACTGAAGCTTTCTTT; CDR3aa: CASSQDISMNTEAFF
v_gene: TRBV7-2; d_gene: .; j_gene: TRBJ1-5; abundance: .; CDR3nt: TGTGCCAGCAGCTTATACCAGGGAATAGATCAGCCCCAGCATTTT; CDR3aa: CASSLYQGIDQPQHF
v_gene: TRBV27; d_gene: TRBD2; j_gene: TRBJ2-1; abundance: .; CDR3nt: TGTGCCAGCAACTTCGGGGGGCTAGCGGGAGTGAAGGAGCAGTTCTTC; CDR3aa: CASNFGGLAGVKEQFF
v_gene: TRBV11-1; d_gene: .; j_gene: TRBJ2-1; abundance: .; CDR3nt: TGTGCCAGCAGCGGGGGTGAGCAGTTCTTC; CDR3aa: CASSGGEQFF
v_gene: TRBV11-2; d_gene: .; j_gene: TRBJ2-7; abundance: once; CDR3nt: TGTGCCAGCAGCCTGATTGGTAGCTCCTACGAGCAGTACTTC; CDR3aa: CASSLIGSSYEQYF
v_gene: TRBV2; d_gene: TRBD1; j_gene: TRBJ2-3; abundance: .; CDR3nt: TGTGCCAGCAGTGGGGGACAGGGGACAGATACGCAGTATTTT; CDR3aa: CASSGGQGTDTQYF
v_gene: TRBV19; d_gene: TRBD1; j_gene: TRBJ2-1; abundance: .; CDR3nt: TGTGCCAGTAGTACATTAAGGACAGGGGGCTACAATGAGCAGTTCTTC; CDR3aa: CASSTLRTGGYNEQFF
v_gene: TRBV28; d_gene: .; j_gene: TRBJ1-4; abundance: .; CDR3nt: TGTGCCAGCAGTCCGACTTCCCCAGGGCTCCATGAAAAACTGTTTTTT; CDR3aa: CASSPTSPGLHEKLFF
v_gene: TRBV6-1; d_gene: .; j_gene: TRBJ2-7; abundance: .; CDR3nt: TGTGCCAGCAGTGAAGCGGTTGGGGGGAATTGGGTATACGAGCAGTACTTC; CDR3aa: CASSEAVGGNWVYEQYF
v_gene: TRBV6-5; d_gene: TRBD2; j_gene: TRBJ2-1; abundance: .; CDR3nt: TGTGCCAGCGGGACTAGCGGGAGGCCTTACAATGAGCAGTTCTTC; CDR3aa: CASGTSGRPYNEQFF
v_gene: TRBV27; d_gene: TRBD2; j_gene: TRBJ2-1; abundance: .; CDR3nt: TGTGCCAGCGTCCAGGGACTAGCGGCCAACAATGAGCAGTTCTTC; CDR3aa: CASVQGLAANNEQFF
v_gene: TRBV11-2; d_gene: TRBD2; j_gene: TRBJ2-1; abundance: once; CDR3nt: TGTGCCAGCAGCTTTAGCGGGATTGCAGGAAACGCAGAGTTCTTC; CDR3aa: CASSFSGIAGNAEFF
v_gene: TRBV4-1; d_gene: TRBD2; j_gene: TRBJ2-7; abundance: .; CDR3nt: TGCGCCAGCAGACTCTCCGGGACTAGCGAGGGTTACGAGCAGTACTTC; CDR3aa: CASRLSGTSEGYEQYF
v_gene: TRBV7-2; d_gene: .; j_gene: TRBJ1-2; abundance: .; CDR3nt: TGTGCCAGCAGCTTACAGGATAGAGGCGGCTACACCTTC; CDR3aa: CASSLQDRGGYTF
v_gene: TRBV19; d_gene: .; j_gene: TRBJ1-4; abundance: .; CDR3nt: TGTGCCAGTAGGAGGGGGGATGAAAAACTGTTTTTT; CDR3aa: CASRRGDEKLFF
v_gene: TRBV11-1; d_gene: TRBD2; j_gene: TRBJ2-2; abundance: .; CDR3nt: TGTGCCAGCAGGTTGACTAGCGGGTTTACCGGGGAGCTGTTTTTT; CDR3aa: CASRLTSGFTGELFF
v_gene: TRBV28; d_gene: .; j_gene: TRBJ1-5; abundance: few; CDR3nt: TGTGCCAGCAGACGACAGAGGAATCAGCCCCAGCATTTT; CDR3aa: CASRRQRNQPQHF
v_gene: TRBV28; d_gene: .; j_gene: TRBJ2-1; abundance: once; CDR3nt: TGTGCCAGCCGAGGCAATGAGCAGTTCTTC; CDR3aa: CASRGNEQFF
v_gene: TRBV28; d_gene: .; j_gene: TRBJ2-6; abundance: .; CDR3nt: TGTGCCAGCAGTTTGCCTGGGACTGGGGCCAACGTCCTGACTTTC; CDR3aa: CASSLPGTGANVLTF
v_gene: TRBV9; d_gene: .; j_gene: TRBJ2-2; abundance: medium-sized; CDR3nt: TGTGCCAGCAGCGTCGAGGTGGGACGAGAGCTGTTTTTT; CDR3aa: CASSVEVGRELFF
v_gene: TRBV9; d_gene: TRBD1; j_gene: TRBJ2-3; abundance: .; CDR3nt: TGTGCCAGCAGCACAGCTCCGACAGGGGTTAGCACAGATACGCAGTATTTT; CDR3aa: CASSTAPTGVSTDTQYF
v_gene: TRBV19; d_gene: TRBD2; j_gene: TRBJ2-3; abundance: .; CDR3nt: TGTGCCAGTAGTATCGGGCGAGCGGGAGGAACAGATACGCAGTATTTT; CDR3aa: CASSIGRAGGTDTQYF
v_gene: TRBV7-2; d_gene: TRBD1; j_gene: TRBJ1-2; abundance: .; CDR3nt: TGTGCCAGCAGCTTAGATCAGGGGGCGATTTCTAACTATGGCTACACCTTC; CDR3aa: CASSLDQGAISNYGYTF
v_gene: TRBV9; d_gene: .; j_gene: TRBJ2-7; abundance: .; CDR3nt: TGTGCCAGCAGCCCTTCGGTAGGGGAGCAGTACTTC; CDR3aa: CASSPSVGEQYF
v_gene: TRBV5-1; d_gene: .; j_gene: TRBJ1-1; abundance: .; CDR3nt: TGCGCCAGCAGCACGGGGTACACTGAAGCTTTCTTT; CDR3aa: CASSTGYTEAFF
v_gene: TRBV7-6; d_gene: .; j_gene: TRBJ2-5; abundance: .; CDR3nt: TGTGCCAGCAGCTTTGGTCTAGCAGGGGAGACCCAGTACTTC; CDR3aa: CASSFGLAGETQYF
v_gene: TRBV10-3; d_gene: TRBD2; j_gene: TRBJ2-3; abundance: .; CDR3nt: TGTGCCACCCAACCGGGACTAGCGGGAGTGACAGATACGCAGTATTTT; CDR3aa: CATQPGLAGVTDTQYF
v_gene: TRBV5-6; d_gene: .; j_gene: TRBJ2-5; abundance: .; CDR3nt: TGTGCCAGCAGCTTAAGACACCTGAAAGAGACCCAGTACTTC; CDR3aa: CASSLRHLKETQYF
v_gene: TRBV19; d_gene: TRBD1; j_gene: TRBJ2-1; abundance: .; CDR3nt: TGTGCCAGTAAGATGGGACAGGGATTTTACAATGAGCAGTTCTTC; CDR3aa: CASKMGQGFYNEQFF
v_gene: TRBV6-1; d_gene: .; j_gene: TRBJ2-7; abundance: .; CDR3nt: TGTGCCAGCAGTGAAAGCTTAACCACGGACGGGCAGTACTTC; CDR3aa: CASSESLTTDGQYF
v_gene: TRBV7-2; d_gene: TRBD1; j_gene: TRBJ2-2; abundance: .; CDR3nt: TGTGCCAGCAGCCGGGACAGTCGGAACACCGGGGAGCTGTTTTTT; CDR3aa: CASSRDSRNTGELFF
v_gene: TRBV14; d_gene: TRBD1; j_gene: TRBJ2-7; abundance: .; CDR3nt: TGTGCCAGCAGCCAACCGGGACAGGGGGCCTACGAGCAGTACTTC; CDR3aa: CASSQPGQGAYEQYF
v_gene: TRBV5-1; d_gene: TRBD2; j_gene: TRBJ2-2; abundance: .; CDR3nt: TGCGCCAGCAGCTGGGGGGGACGTCCCGAGGCAGGGGAGCTGTTTTTT; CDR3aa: CASSWGGRPEAGELFF
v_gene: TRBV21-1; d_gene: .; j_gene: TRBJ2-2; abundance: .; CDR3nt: TGTGCCAGCAGCAAAGAGAACCCGGGAGCCAAGGGGACCGGGGAGCTGTTTTTT; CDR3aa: CASSKENPGAKGTGELFF
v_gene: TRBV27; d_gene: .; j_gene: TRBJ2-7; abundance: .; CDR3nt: TGTGCCAGCAGTTTAGTAGGTGGCGAGCAGTACTTC; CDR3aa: CASSLVGGEQYF
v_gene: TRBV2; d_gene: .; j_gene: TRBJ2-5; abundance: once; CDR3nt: TGTGCCAGCAGACCATCTTCTAGCGTCCAAGAGACCCAGTACTTC; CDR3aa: CASRPSSSVQETQYF
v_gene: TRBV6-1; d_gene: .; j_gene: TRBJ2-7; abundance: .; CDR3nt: TGTGCCAGCAGTGACCCGGGAAACGAGCAGTACTTC; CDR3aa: CASSDPGNEQYF
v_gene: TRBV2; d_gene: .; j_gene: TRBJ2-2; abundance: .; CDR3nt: TGTGCCAGCATGGAGGACAGCCGCACCGGGGAGCTGTTTTTT; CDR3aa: CASMEDSRTGELFF
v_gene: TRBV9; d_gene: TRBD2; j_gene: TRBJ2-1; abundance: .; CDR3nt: TGTGCCAGCAGCGTATCCGGGACTAGCAGCTACAATGAGCAGTTCTTC; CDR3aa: CASSVSGTSSYNEQFF
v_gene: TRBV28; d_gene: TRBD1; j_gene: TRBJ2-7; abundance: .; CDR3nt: TGTGCCAGCGGTAGGACAGGGGCAACTCTGGGGCAGTACTTC; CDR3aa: CASGRTGATLGQYF
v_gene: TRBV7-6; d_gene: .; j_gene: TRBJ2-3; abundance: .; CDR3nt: TGTGCCAGCAGCCGCCGCGACTCCGAGGATACGCAGTATTTT; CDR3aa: CASSRRDSEDTQYF
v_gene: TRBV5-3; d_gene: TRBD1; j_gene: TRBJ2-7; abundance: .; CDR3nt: TGTGCCAGAAGCTACTGGACAGGGCGCTACGAGCAGTACTTC; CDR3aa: CARSYWTGRYEQYF